This TCR beta chain derives from a study of cytomegalovirus exposure and HLA in healthy donors. Study-level results: A few chains tied to CMV proved CMV antigen-specific in vitro.

This clone was recorded a few times. Its cognate antigen is unknown. A multiplex PCR was run with 60 Vbeta primers and 13 Jbeta primers. Per the original data handling: In a later analysis, some 80 million unique TCR beta chains included roughly 11 million shared by two or more donors. Only in-frame clones appear in the TCRdb table, and some are missing; sequencing was by immunoSEQ multiplex PCR. D and trimming come from the DNA, and the V and J calls and clone size come from that table. The sample records 100,000 to 150,000 clones, roughly 82% being singletons. This CDR3 region has 14 residues. Germline V gene data show CDR1 as GTSNPN and CDR2 as SVGIG (reference sequence). Losses at the gene ends were 3 bases for V and 2 bases for J; bases not matched to a gene: 4.

Sequencing was done on a sample of PBMCs. The TCR was taken from a woman aged 40 to 49 in good health and CMV-seropositive. This sequence joins TRBV30 and TRBJ2-7; 10 nucleotides agree with TRBD1. CDR3 loop: CAWSAGQGAYEQYF. The DNA of the CDR3 is TGTGCCTGGAGCGCTGGACAGGGGGCCTACGAGCAGTACTTC.